These 31 T cell receptor beta chains share one sample of origin, sequenced in a study of T cell responses to AZD1222 COVID-19 vaccine. Generated by immunoSEQ multiplex PCR, the TCRdb table keeps only in-frame clones and is missing some. The table records 110,000 or so clones, around nine tenths of them present only once. Source: peripheral blood, taken on day 0 of AZD1222 vaccination. All receptors derive from an adult in good health.

This chain links TRBV11-2 with TRBJ1-2; 7 bases line up with TRBD1. Per germline, CDR1 SGHAT and CDR2 FQNNGV. This CDR3 comprises 14 residues. Trimming removed 4 bases from V and 7 bases from J; junction bases left unmatched: 9. Written as DNA, the CDR3 is TGTGCCAGCAGCTACGGACAGGCGATGGGTGGCTACACCTTC. Translating it yields CASSYGQAMGGYTF. Full variable domain (missing parts from reference TRBV11-2 and TRBJ1-2): EAGVAQSPRYKIIEKRQSVAFWCNPISGHATLYWYQQILGQGPKLLIQFQNNGVVDDSQLPKDRFSAERLKGVDSTLKIQPAKLEDSAVYLCASSYGQAMGGYTFGSGTRLTVV.

The chain carries TRBV19 and TRBJ2-1; 12 bases match TRBD2. J lost 7 bases, V lost 3 bases, and 1 base had no gene match. Per the germline V gene, CDR1 is LNHDA and CDR2 is SQIVND (reference sequence). The CDR3 sequence is 14 residues long. The CDR3 DNA reads as TGTGCCAGTAGTATCGGACTAGCGGGAAATGAGCAGTTCTTC. Protein: CASSIGLAGNEQFF.

The genes are TRBV29-1 and TRBJ2-7; TRBD1 matches 7 bases. The V segment lost 5 bases and the J segment 3 bases; nucleotides outside the gene matches: 4. CDR1 SQVTM and CDR2 ANQGSEA come from the germline V gene. This CDR3 region has 12 residues. Here the CDR3 DNA reads TGCAGCGTTTGGTCAGGGGGCTACGAGCAGTACTTC. It specifies CSVWSGGYEQYF.

J is TRBJ1-2 and V is TRBV11-2; no reliable D call. CDR1 is SGHAT, CDR2 FQNNGV, per germline. CDR3 length: 14 residues. Deletions cut 4 bases from V and 4 bases from J, with 13 bases between. The CDR3 DNA is TGTGCCAGCAGCTCCCCCCAAGGGCGCTATGGCTACACCTTC. Translation: CASSSPQGRYGYTF.

This sequence joins TRBV15 and TRBJ2-7; D possibly corresponds to TRBD2 (6 bases). V lost 2 bases to trimming and J lost 6 bases, with 11 bases between them. The V gene's germline CDR1 is LNHNV and CDR2 YYDKDF (reference sequence). CDR3 length: 13 residues. CDR3 residues: CATSRRRGSEQYF. The CDR3, as DNA: TGTGCCACCAGCAGAAGGAGGGGTAGCGAGCAGTACTTC. Using reference TRBV15 and TRBJ2-7 for the parts outside the CDR3, the full variable domain is DAMVIQNPRYQVTQFGKPVTLSCSQTLNHNVMYWYQQKSSQAPKLLFHYYDKDFNNEADTPDNFQSRRPNTSFCFLDIRSPGLGDTAMYLCATSRRRGSEQYFGPGTRLTVT.

The rearrangement joins TRBV18 to TRBJ1-3; D ambiguous. V lost 2 bases and J lost 0, with 5 bases in between. This CDR3 spans 14 amino acids. Germline values: CDR1 KGHSH, CDR2 LQKENI. The CDR3 is CASSPGHSGNTIYF. DNA for the CDR3: TGTGCCAGCTCACCAGGGCACTCTGGAAACACCATATATTTT. Supplemented by reference TRBV18 and TRBJ1-3, the full variable domain reads NAGVMQNPRHLVRRRGQEARLRCSPMKGHSHVYWYRQLPEEGLKFMVYLQKENIIDESGMPKERFSAEFPKEGPSILRIQQVVRGDSAAYFCASSPGHSGNTIYFGEGSWLTVV.

The chain uses TRBV29-1 and TRBJ2-5; the match to TRBD2 covers 8 bases. CDR3 length: 16 amino acids. Germline values: CDR1 SQVTM, CDR2 ANQGSEA. V was clipped by 3 bases and J by 5 bases; unmatched bases: 14. The CDR3 DNA reads TGCAGCGTTGAGGCCCCACTAGCGGAGGGCCTGGAGACCCAGTACTTC. This gives the protein CSVEAPLAEGLETQYF.

The rearrangement joins TRBV14 to TRBJ2-1; TRBD2 matches 16 bases. Germline-derived CDR1 and CDR2 are SGHDN and FVKESK. With 3 bases clipped from V and 7 bases from J, the junction kept 15 bases outside the gene matches. The CDR3 is made up of 20 amino acids. In DNA form, the CDR3 reads TGTGCCAGCAGCCAGTATGCGGGACTAGCGGGAGGGCCAGTGTGGAATGAGCAGTTCTTC. It translates to CASSQYAGLAGGPVWNEQFF.

This clone was counted once. This chain connects TRBV6-1 to TRBJ2-1; no firm D call. Trimming removed 2 bases from V and 7 bases from J, with 9 bases in between. From germline, CDR1 is MNHNS and CDR2 SASEGT. The length of the CDR3 is 13 residues. The DNA for the CDR3 is TGTGCCAGCAGTGAACTGGCTTGGAATGAGCAGTTCTTC. As protein: CASSELAWNEQFF.

This clone appeared once. This chain links TRBV2 with TRBJ2-5; 12 bases are shared with TRBD2. The germline V gene has CDR1 SNHLY and CDR2 FYNNEI. With 4 bases clipped from V and 8 bases from J, the junction kept 5 bases outside the gene matches. The CDR3 is 14 residues long. The CDR3 DNA reads as TGTGCCAGCAGTGGACTAGCGGGAGTAAATACCCAGTACTTC. Amino acid sequence: CASSGLAGVNTQYF.

The chain combines TRBV27 with TRBJ2-2, with a possible D match to TRBD2 (6 bases). The V gene's germline CDR1 is MNHEY and CDR2 SMNVEV (reference sequence). This CDR3 has 15 amino acids. Trimming pared 6 bases from V and 5 bases from J, leaving 16 bases between. CDR3 residues: CASSLSTSLTGELFF. DNA for the CDR3: TGTGCCAGCAGCCTCAGTACTAGCCTGACCGGGGAGCTGTTTTTT.

The chain carries TRBV29-1 and TRBJ1-1, with D maybe TRBD1 (6 bases). The V end was cut by 4 bases, the J end by 1 base, with 10 bases between. CDR1 and CDR2 from the germline V gene are SQVTM and ANQGSEA. The CDR3 covers 13 residues. In nucleotides, the CDR3 is TGCAGCGTTGGGGGGACACCGAACACTGAAGCTTTCTTT. It codes for CSVGGTPNTEAFF.

The chain joins TRBV27 to TRBJ2-7, with TRBD2 matching over 10 bases. Germline V gene lookup returns CDR1 MNHEY and CDR2 SMNVEV (reference sequence). The CDR3 extends over 15 amino acids. J was trimmed by 2 bases and V by 5 bases; bases with no gene match: 6. CDR3 in DNA: TGTGCCAGCAGTAAGAGGACTAGCGGTACCTACGAGCAGTACTTC. Amino acids: CASSKRTSGTYEQYF.

This chain connects TRBV28 to TRBJ1-2; D is perhaps TRBD1 (5 bases). The CDR3 has 13 residues. Trimming took 5 bases from V and 8 from J, leaving 15 bases between them. Per germline, CDR1 MDHEN and CDR2 SYDVKM. The CDR3 DNA reads TGTGCCAGCAGTACCCGGGCCCCAGGGGGCTACACCTTC. It codes for CASSTRAPGGYTF.

The chain has TRBV28 and TRBJ2-1; 11 nucleotides match TRBD2. The CDR3 is 14 amino acids. Germline values: CDR1 MDHEN, CDR2 SYDVKM. Trimming cost V 7 bases and J 4 bases; bases outside gene matches: 3. The CDR3 protein is CASTRLAGYNEQFF. The CDR3, as DNA: TGTGCCAGCACCCGACTAGCGGGGTACAATGAGCAGTTCTTC.

This chain links TRBV7-8 with TRBJ2-7, with 12 bases lining up with TRBD2. The ends lost 6 bases at V and 6 bases at J; junction bases unmatched: 6. CDR1 is SGHVS and CDR2 is FQNEAQ in the germline V gene. This CDR3 is built from 14 residues. CDR3 residues: CASRGLAGGLEQYF. The CDR3 bases are TGTGCCAGCAGGGGGCTAGCGGGAGGGCTCGAGCAGTACTTC.

The chain uses TRBV27 and TRBJ1-4; D possibly corresponds to TRBD1 (5 bases). V was pared by 5 bases and J by 3 bases, with 10 bases between. Looked up from germline, CDR1 is MNHEY and CDR2 is SMNVEV (reference sequence). This CDR3 has 14 amino acids. CDR3 DNA: TGTGCCAGCAGTGTCCGGGACCCTAATGAAAAACTGTTTTTT. This sequence encodes CASSVRDPNEKLFF.

The genes are TRBV28 and TRBJ1-2; no definite D call. CDR1 is MDHEN and CDR2 is SYDVKM in the germline V gene. The CDR3 totals 13 residues. Trimming stripped 7 bases from V and 4 bases from J, with 13 bases between. In DNA form, the CDR3 reads TGTGCCAGCAACGACGAAGGCTTCTATGGCTACACCTTC. This sequence encodes CASNDEGFYGYTF.

The chain is built from TRBV20-1 and TRBJ2-7, with no clear D. Between the trimmed V and J ends, which lost 3 bases and 2 bases, there was a span of 11 bases. The CDR3 has 13 residues. Germline V gives CDR1 DFQATT, CDR2 SNEGSKA (reference sequence). The CDR3 is CSASARTAYEQYF. The DNA of the CDR3 is TGCAGTGCTAGTGCGAGAACCGCCTACGAGCAGTACTTC.

This rearrangement joins TRBV27 to TRBJ1-5; no clear D gene. Germline CDR1 MNHEY, CDR2 SMNVEV (reference sequence). The CDR3 totals 16 residues. V was shortened by 2 bases and J by 7 bases, with 18 bases between the two germline ends. The CDR3 bases are TGTGCCAGCAGTTTACGCCCAGGTCGGCCCCCGCAGCCCCAGCATTTT. Translated, it gives CASSLRPGRPPQPQHF.

The rearrangement uses TRBV6-5 and TRBJ2-3, with D unclear. V gave up 5 bases and J gave up 3 bases, with 9 bases separating them. The CDR3 is 13 residues long. CDR1 is MNHEY and CDR2 is SVGAGI in the germline V gene. CDR3 sequence (DNA): TGTGCCAGCAGTCGGACGGAGACAGATACGCAGTATTTT. Its translation is CASSRTETDTQYF.

The chain employs TRBV9 and TRBJ2-2, with 7 positions matching TRBD2. The CDR3 sequence is 15 residues long. J lost 7 bases, V lost 0 bases, and 6 bases had no gene match. The germline V gene has CDR1 SGDLS and CDR2 YYNGEE. CDR3 sequence: CASSVVQGGIGELFF. CDR3 coding DNA: TGTGCCAGCAGCGTAGTGCAGGGAGGGATCGGGGAGCTGTTTTTT.

The rearrangement uses TRBV10-3 and TRBJ2-3; 13 positions agree with TRBD2. CDR3 size: 13 residues. Trimming took 8 bases from V and 4 from J; bases not matched to a gene: 0. Per the germline V gene, CDR1 is ENHRY and CDR2 is SYGVKD. For the CDR3, the DNA is TGTGCCATCGGGACTAGCGGGGCAGATACGCAGTATTTT. It codes for CAIGTSGADTQYF.

This chain uses TRBV29-1 with TRBJ2-3; 9 positions agree with TRBD2. V trimming: 2 bases; J trimming: 5 bases; junction bases outside the gene matches: 2. The germline gives CDR1 SQVTM, CDR2 ANQGSEA. CDR3 length equals 13 residues. CDR3 loop: CSVEPTSGDTQYF. CDR3 nucleotides: TGCAGCGTTGAACCGACTAGCGGAGATACGCAGTATTTT.

To note about this clone: Within the sample, other DNA sequences also encode this same CDR3. The chain combines TRBV7-9 with TRBJ2-3, with 9 bases matching TRBD2. The CDR3 contains 14 residues. Germline lookup yields CDR1 SEHNR and CDR2 FQNEAQ (reference sequence). V lost 6 bases, J lost 1 base, and 2 bases stayed unmatched. This CDR3 reads CASSRTSGTDTQYF. The CDR3 DNA is TGTGCCAGCAGTAGGACTAGCGGCACAGATACGCAGTATTTT.

The rearrangement links TRBV27 to TRBJ1-1; 7 bases line up with TRBD1. This CDR3 has 15 amino acids. V was clipped by 5 bases and J by 4 bases; unmatched bases: 10. In germline, CDR1 is MNHEY, CDR2 SMNVEV (reference sequence). The CDR3 region has the DNA TGTGCCAGCAGTCACCGCGTAGGGGGCAGCACTGAAGCTTTCTTT. As protein: CASSHRVGGSTEAFF.

The genes are TRBV10-3 and TRBJ2-3, with D hard to call. Germline V lookup: CDR1 ENHRY, CDR2 SYGVKD. CDR3 size: 15 residues. Trimming stripped 0 bases from V and 5 bases from J, with 12 bases between. The CDR3 sequence is CAISESWQAVDTQYF. DNA for the CDR3: TGTGCCATCAGTGAGTCGTGGCAGGCAGTAGATACGCAGTATTTT.

This clone was picked up one time. This chain uses TRBV9 with TRBJ2-5; 9 nucleotides match TRBD2. With V trimmed by 2 bases and J by 2 bases, 7 bases remained unmatched. CDR1 is SGDLS and CDR2 is YYNGEE in the germline V gene. The CDR3 consists of 16 residues. The CDR3 is CASSVEPSGIQETQYF. DNA for the CDR3: TGTGCCAGCAGCGTTGAACCTAGCGGGATTCAAGAGACCCAGTACTTC.

The chain combines TRBV29-1 with TRBJ2-1; D uncertain. The V end lost 1 base, the J end lost 6 bases, and 7 bases lay between the germline ends. The CDR3 loop spans 12 amino acids. Per germline, CDR1 SQVTM and CDR2 ANQGSEA. The CDR3 protein is CSVEGGSNEQFF. The CDR3 nucleotides read TGCAGCGTTGAAGGGGGTTCCAATGAGCAGTTCTTC.

V gene TRBV7-9 combines with J gene TRBJ2-7, with D possibly being TRBD1 or TRBD2 (6 bases each). CDR1 is SEHNR, CDR2 FQNEAQ, per germline (reference sequence). Deletions cut 2 bases from V and 4 bases from J, with 15 bases between. The CDR3 totals 15 residues. CDR3 amino acids: CASSLYGGGGYEQYF. The DNA for the CDR3 is TGTGCCAGCAGCTTATACGGGGGCGGAGGGTACGAGCAGTACTTC.

The chain's CDR3 is CASSSTGGAPGGELFF. The CDR3 nucleotides read TGTGCCAGCAGCTCCACAGGGGGCGCTCCGGGCGGGGAGCTGTTTTTT. This sequence joins TRBV7-9 and TRBJ2-2; 9 nucleotides align to TRBD1. Germline V gene data show CDR1 as SEHNR and CDR2 as FQNEAQ (reference sequence). V shed 4 bases and J 7 bases; nucleotides not matched to a gene: 10. The CDR3 consists of 16 residues.